A single sample is the source of the 3 T cell receptor beta chains below, sequenced in a study of T cell responses to AZD1222 COVID-19 vaccine. Some clones are missing from TCRdb's copy, which holds only in-frame ones; the method was immunoSEQ multiplex PCR. Of 150,000 or so clones listed, approximately 92% are singletons. Material: peripheral blood, obtained on day 0 of AZD1222 vaccination. Source of these receptors: an adult in good health.

The chain couples TRBV5-1 to TRBJ2-1, with D tentatively TRBD2 (6 bases). The CDR3 totals 15 residues. V was trimmed by 5 bases and J by 5 bases, leaving 17 bases between them. Germline loops: CDR1 SGHRS, CDR2 YFSETQ. CDR3 loop: CASRVMGGRNNEQFF. The CDR3 coding sequence is TGCGCCAGCAGAGTTATGGGGGGACGGAACAATGAGCAGTTCTTC.

This clone was seen only a few times. The chain links TRBV5-5 to TRBJ2-7, with D hard to call. Germline CDR1 and CDR2: SGHKS and YYEKEE (reference sequence). V was clipped by 6 bases and J by 3 bases, with 16 bases between them. The CDR3 loop spans 14 amino acids. The CDR3 region is CASNFPGAVYEQYF. CDR3 DNA: TGTGCCAGCAACTTCCCCGGCGCTGTCTACGAGCAGTACTTC.

V and J are TRBV6-5 and TRBJ2-2; TRBD2 aligns across 11 bases. With 7 bases clipped from V and 1 base from J, the junction kept 2 bases outside the gene matches. Germline V lookup: CDR1 MNHEY, CDR2 SVGAGI. The CDR3 spans 15 residues. CDR3: CASTLAGGNTGELFF. As DNA, the CDR3 is TGTGCCAGCACTCTAGCGGGGGGGAACACCGGGGAGCTGTTTTTT.